The clone carrying this TCR beta chain was detected a few times. Its antigen is unknown. The germline gene is not matched at one end of the junction; a read error may be the cause. Using a J-beta primer mix together with a sample-barcoded 5' primer, a second PCR was run for about 7 to 12 cycles. TCRdb ran MiXCR on the 5' RACE reads and lists one entry per CDR3 protein. The data contain a few hundred thousand distinct CDR3 sequences, roughly a quarter of them singletons. The record originates from a study of blood T cells in healthy people across ages. Findings of the study overall: It was not possible, with unsorted PBMCs, to conclusively compare naive and antigen-experienced cells.

This CDR3 region has 16 residues. Germline CDR1 LGHDT, CDR2 YNNKEL (reference sequence). The data were also submitted as part of a second study, on T cells of mothers and their children. According to that study: Donation was provided by three healthy Caucasian mothers along with their six children. In cDNA synthesis, all of the extracted RNA was used at approximately 1.6 ug per 15 ul.

The TCR originated in a boy aged 2-15 years in good health. V gene TRBV3-1 combines with J gene TRBJ2-5; 9 nucleotides agree with TRBD2. Sequencing was done on a sample of blood. As DNA, the CDR3 is TGTGCCTGCAGCCAGAGGGCGGGAGGGCGGCAAGAGACCCAGTACTTC. Translation gives CACSQRAGGRQETQYF.